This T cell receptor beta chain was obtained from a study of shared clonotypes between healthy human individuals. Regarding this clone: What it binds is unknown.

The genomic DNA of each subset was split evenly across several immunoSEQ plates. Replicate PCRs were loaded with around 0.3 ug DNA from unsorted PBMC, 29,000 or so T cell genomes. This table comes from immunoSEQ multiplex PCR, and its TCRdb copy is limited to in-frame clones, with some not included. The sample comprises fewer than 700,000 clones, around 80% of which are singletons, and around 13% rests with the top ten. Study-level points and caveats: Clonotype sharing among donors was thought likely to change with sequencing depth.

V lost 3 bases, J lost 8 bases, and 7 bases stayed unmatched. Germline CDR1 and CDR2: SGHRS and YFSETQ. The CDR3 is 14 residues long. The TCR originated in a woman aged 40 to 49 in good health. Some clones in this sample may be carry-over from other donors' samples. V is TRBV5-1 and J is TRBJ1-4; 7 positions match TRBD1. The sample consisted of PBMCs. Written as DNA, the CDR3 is TGCGCCAGCAGCTCCGGGACAGAAGGGGAAAAACTGTTTTTT. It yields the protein CASSSGTEGEKLFF.